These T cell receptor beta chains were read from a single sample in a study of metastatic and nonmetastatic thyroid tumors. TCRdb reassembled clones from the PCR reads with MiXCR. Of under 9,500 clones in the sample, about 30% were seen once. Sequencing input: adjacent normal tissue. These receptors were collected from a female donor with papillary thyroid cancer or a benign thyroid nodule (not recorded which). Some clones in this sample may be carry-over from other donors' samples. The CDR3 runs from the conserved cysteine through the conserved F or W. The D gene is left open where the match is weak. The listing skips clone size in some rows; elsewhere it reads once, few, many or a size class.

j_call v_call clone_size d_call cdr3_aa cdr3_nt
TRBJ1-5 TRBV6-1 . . CASSPTGQYSNQPQHF TGTGCCAGCAGTCCGACAGGCCAATATAGCAATCAGCCCCAGCATTTT
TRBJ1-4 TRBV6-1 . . CASSVYGGGEKLFF TGTGCCAGCAGTGTTTATGGTGGGGGGGAAAAACTGTTTTTT
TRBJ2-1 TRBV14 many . CASSQILWGASYNEQFF TGTGCCAGCAGCCAAATATTATGGGGGGCGTCCTACAATGAGCAGTTCTTC
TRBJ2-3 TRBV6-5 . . CASSYGPDLDTQYF TGTGCCAGCAGTTACGGGCCCGACTTGGATACGCAGTATTTT
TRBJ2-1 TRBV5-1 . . CASSLSGKWEQFF TGCGCCAGCAGCTTGTCGGGGAAATGGGAGCAGTTCTTC
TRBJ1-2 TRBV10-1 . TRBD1 CASRGTGEYKF TGCGCCAGCAGAGGGACAGGGGAGTACAAATTC
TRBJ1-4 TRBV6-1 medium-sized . CASKKGEKLFF TGTGCCAGCAAGAAAGGGGAAAAACTGTTTTTT
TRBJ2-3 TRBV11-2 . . CASSLDGLRGTDTQYF TGTGCCAGCAGCTTAGATGGCCTTCGGGGCACAGATACGCAGTATTTT
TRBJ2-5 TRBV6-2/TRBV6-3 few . CASSYTRPGAQYF TGTGCCAGCAGTTACACTAGACCAGGGGCCCAGTACTTC
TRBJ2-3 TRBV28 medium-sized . CASSSPTVGTDTQYF TGTGCCAGCAGTTCCCCGACAGTGGGCACAGATACGCAGTATTTT
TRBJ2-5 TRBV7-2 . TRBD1 CASSPDQGEQETQYF TGTGCCAGCAGCCCGGACCAGGGGGAACAAGAGACCCAGTACTTC
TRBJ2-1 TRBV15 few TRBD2 CATSRALSGGGDNKQFF TGTGCCACCAGCAGAGCCTTATCGGGGGGTGGAGACAATAAGCAGTTCTTC
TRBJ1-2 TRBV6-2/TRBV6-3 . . CASSYSGTNYGYTF TGTGCCAGCAGTTACTCCGGGACAAACTATGGCTACACCTTC
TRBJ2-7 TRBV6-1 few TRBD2 CASSRSGSYEQYF TGTGCCAGCAGTCGGAGCGGGAGCTACGAGCAGTACTTC
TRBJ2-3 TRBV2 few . CASLVPSQINTQYF TGTGCCAGCCTAGTACCGTCACAGATTAATACGCAGTATTTT
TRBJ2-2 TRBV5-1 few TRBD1 CASSLDRGEGTGELFF TGCGCCAGCAGCCTAGACAGGGGAGAAGGCACCGGGGAGCTGTTTTTT
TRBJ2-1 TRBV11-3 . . CASSLALNEQFF TGTGCCAGCAGCTTAGCCCTCAATGAGCAGTTCTTC
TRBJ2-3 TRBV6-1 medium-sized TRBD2 CASSGLNSGSPNTQYF TGTGCCAGCAGTGGCCTAAATAGCGGGAGTCCCAATACGCAGTATTTT
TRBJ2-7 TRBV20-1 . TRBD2 CSALRSSGRAVNEQYF TGCAGTGCTCTACGTAGTAGCGGGAGAGCCGTTAACGAGCAGTACTTC
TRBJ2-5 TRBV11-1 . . CASSLVVTLQETQYF TGTGCCAGCAGCTTAGTGGTGACTCTGCAAGAGACCCAGTACTTC
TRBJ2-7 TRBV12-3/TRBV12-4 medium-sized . CASSPTREQYF TGTGCCAGCAGTCCGACTCGGGAGCAGTACTTC
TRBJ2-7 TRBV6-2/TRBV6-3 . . CASSYPGSPRDYEQYF TGTGCCAGCAGTTACCCCGGCTCCCCAAGGGACTACGAGCAGTACTTC
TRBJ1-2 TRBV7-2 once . CASSLGPDSGYTF TGTGCCAGCAGCTTGGGTCCAGATAGCGGCTACACCTTC
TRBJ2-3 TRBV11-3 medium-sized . CASSLGVGGATDTQYF TGTGCCAGCAGCTTAGGAGTCGGCGGGGCCACAGATACGCAGTATTTT
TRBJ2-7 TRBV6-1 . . CASSPRPTSYEQYF TGTGCCAGCAGTCCCCGACCCACTAGCTACGAGCAGTACTTC
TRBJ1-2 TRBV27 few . CASSFTVHSYGYTF TGTGCCAGCAGTTTTACCGTCCACAGCTATGGCTACACCTTC
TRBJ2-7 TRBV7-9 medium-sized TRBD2 CASSSNEREYIHEQYF TGTGCCAGCAGCTCCAATGAGCGGGAGTATATCCACGAGCAGTACTTC
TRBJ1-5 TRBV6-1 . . CASSTSPTGAQPQHF TGTGCCAGCAGTACCTCCCCGACAGGTGCTCAGCCCCAGCATTTT
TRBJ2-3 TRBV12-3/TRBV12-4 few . CASSLNRMGTQYF TGTGCCAGCAGTTTAAACCGCATGGGGACGCAGTATTTT
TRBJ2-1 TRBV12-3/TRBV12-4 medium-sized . CASSLESGAYNEQFF TGTGCCAGCAGTTTAGAGAGTGGCGCCTACAATGAGCAGTTCTTC
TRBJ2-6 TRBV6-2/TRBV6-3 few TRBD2 CASAGDLSLSGANVLTF TGTGCCAGCGCGGGGGACCTCTCCCTCTCTGGGGCCAACGTCCTGACTTTC
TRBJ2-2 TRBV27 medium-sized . CASSLSYTGRVGELFF TGTGCCAGCAGTTTATCGTACACGGGCAGGGTCGGGGAGCTGTTTTTT
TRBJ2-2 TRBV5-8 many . CASSAPGLAELFF TGTGCCAGCAGCGCCCCAGGGTTGGCGGAGCTGTTTTTT
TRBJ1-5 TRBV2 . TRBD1 CASSDRGRAGNQPQHF TGTGCCAGCAGTGACAGGGGGCGCGCAGGCAATCAGCCCCAGCATTTT
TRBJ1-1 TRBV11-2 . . CASSLNRVNTEAFF TGTGCCAGCAGCTTAAACAGGGTGAACACTGAAGCTTTCTTT
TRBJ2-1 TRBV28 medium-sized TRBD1 CASSQNDRVFYNEQFF TGTGCCAGCAGCCAGAACGACAGGGTGTTCTACAATGAGCAGTTCTTC
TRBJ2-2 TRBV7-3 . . CASSRSKAGELFF TGTGCCAGCAGTCGATCTAAAGCGGGGGAGCTGTTTTTT
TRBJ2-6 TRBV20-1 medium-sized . CSAYQTRTASSGANVLTF TGCAGTGCTTACCAGACGAGGACAGCCAGCTCTGGGGCCAACGTCCTGACTTTC
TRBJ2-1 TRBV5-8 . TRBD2 CASSYSGGAGEQFF TGTGCCAGCAGCTATAGCGGGGGGGCCGGTGAGCAGTTCTTC
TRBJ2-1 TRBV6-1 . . CASSGQGPLPYNEQFF TGTGCCAGCAGTGGGCAAGGGCCCTTACCCTACAATGAGCAGTTCTTC
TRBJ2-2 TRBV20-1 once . CSASRQPNTGELFF TGCAGTGCTAGTAGGCAGCCAAACACCGGGGAGCTGTTTTTT
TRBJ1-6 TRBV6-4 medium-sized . CASSESVRSPLHF TGTGCCAGCAGTGAATCGGTTCGATCACCCCTCCACTTT
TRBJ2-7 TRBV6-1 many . CASSDPKGGAAYEQYF TGTGCCAGCAGTGACCCCAAGGGGGGGGCCGCCTACGAGCAGTACTTC
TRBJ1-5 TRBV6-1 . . CASTNTAGANQPQHF TGTGCCAGCACCAATACGGCAGGGGCAAATCAGCCTCAGCATTTT
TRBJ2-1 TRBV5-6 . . CASSLEISRDNEQFF TGTGCCAGCAGCTTGGAAATTTCACGAGACAATGAGCAGTTCTTC
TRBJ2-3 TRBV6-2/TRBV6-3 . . CASSYSTRGDTQYF TGTGCCAGCAGTTACTCCACGAGGGGAGATACGCAGTATTTT
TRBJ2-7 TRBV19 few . CASSMDSGNYEQYF TGTGCCAGTAGTATGGATTCAGGTAACTACGAGCAGTACTTC
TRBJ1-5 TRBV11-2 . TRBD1 CASSLGQGGAYSNQPQHF TGTGCCAGCAGCTTAGGACAGGGTGGGGCTTATAGCAATCAGCCCCAGCATTTT
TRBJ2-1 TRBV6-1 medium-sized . CASSPKTEYNEQFF TGTGCCAGCAGCCCCAAGACAGAATACAATGAGCAGTTCTTC
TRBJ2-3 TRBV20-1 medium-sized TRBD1 CSARVGTGVWDTQYF TGCAGTGCTAGAGTTGGTACAGGGGTTTGGGATACGCAGTATTTT
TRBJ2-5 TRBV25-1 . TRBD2 CASGEWGREETQYF TGTGCCAGCGGTGAATGGGGGAGGGAGGAGACCCAGTACTTC
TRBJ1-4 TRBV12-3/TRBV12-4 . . CASSWDQNEKLFF TGTGCCAGCAGTTGGGACCAGAATGAAAAACTGTTTTTT
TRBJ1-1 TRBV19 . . CASSDVGTKTFF TGTGCCAGTAGTGATGTCGGGACAAAGACTTTCTTT